This T cell receptor (beta chain) came from a study of T cell clones after liver transplantation. Repertoires were generated with immunoSEQ multiplex PCR, while TCRdb's copy carries only in-frame clones and drops some. The data show about 85,000 clones, 82% seen once. CDR3 length: 15 amino acids. Germline CDR1 is SGHTA and CDR2 is FQGNSA. The germline V and J ends were trimmed by 1 base and 0 bases, with 8 bases remaining between them. Specimen: CD4+ T cells from blood, collected 46 months after liver transplant. The chain uses TRBV7-2 and TRBJ2-3, with D uncertain. This TCR was sampled from a human patient who received a liver transplant. Some T cells may arise from the graft donor. Written as DNA, the CDR3 is TGTGCCAGCAGCTTAGAGTACCTCAGCACAGATACGCAGTATTTT. Encoded protein: CASSLEYLSTDTQYF.